This entry concerns a single TCR beta chain. Its antigen is unknown. Germline is not matched at one junction end, which may reflect a read error. The data are from a study of radiotherapy plus CTLA-4 blockade in lung cancer. Study summary: With 31% of patients having disease control, objective responses were seen in about 19%. General study results and limits: Clones of tumor-derived TCRs expanded in blood after radiotherapy plus ipilimumab. According to reports, early shifts in blood T cell clones, alongside interferon-beta, forecast response most accurately.

This CDR3 has 12 residues. Germline V gives CDR1 SGHNT, CDR2 YYREEE (reference sequence). This table comes from immunoSEQ multiplex PCR, and its TCRdb copy is limited to in-frame clones, with some not included. Of around 71,000 clones detected, 60% to 80% appear once; the ten largest clones hold approximately 15%. People whose metastatic non-small-cell lung cancer was chemo-refractory got focal radiation along with CTLA-4 blockade by ipilimumab. This material consisted of peripheral blood, taken from a patient treated with radiotherapy plus ipilimumab. The TCR sequence derives from a human donor with non-small cell lung cancer whose response to radiotherapy plus ipilimumab could not be evaluated. Some clones in this sample may be carry-over from other donors' samples. The chain employs TRBV5-4 and TRBJ2-7, with 11 bases aligning to TRBD1. The DNA for the CDR3 is TGTGCCAGCAGCGAGTGGATGGGACAGGGGGACTTC. It is translated as CASSEWMGQGDF.